The sequence of this T cell receptor (beta chain) was determined in a study of blood T cell repertoires in COVID-19 (TCRdb year 2020). For context, the study as a whole: Samples covering the acute and convalescent phases of COVID-19 were provided by collaborators in the United States, Italy and Spain. The samples were drawn from two sources: the first 160 participants of the ongoing ImmuneRACE study, and 1,000 to 1,500 subjects contributed by 6 global collaborators. The material from the prospective study consisted of cDNA or gDNA derived from T cells, B-cell-depleted T cells, or PBMCs. HLA class I and class II types, where available, came from metadata supplied by the sample provider rather than from assay-based typing. Sample metadata almost always included a de-identified subject ID, COVID-19 status, age in years and sex. Subjects who had been exposed to COVID-19, were actively infected with it, or had recovered from it provided the deeply sampled blood TCRbeta repertoires that made up the dataset. The repertoires were made available in a free public database intended to serve as a resource for research on the immune response to SARS-CoV-2.

In regard to this clone: Its target antigen remains unknown. The input lacks base qualities; no much larger clone sits a single base away.

The collaborating institutions used their own protocols to collect whole blood in K2EDTA tubes. For TCRbeta analysis, collaborators shipped samples in one of three forms: frozen whole blood, isolated PBMCs, or DNA extracted from either of those sample types. TCRbeta CDR3 regions were amplified from genomic DNA by means of the immunoSEQ Assay, a bias-controlled multiplex PCR. The study's processing was this. The number of nucleated cells in each sample was estimated from the amplification of reference gene primers within the assay. Sequence reads were collapsed and filtered to measure the absolute abundance of every unique TCRbeta CDR3 rearrangement. Productive Simpson clonality was computed per sample as the square root of Simpson's diversity index over productive rearrangements. TCRdb limited this immuneACCESS table to in-frame rearrangements with V and J called. A share of clones is missing; checked studies link under half to unresolved V genes, and the rest is unexplained. That table supplies the V and J calls and clone size; D and trimming were determined from the DNA. For this sample the table gives 80,000 to 95,000 clones, of which approximately 88% were detected only once. Of the sample, roughly 3.5% is held by the ten largest clones.

What the research found in general, with its limitations: The amount of clinical and demographic metadata varied by source and participant and was provided uncurated.

Trimming takes 6 bases off V and 6 bases off J; junction bases not matched to a gene: 5. Measured from the cysteine to the phenylalanine, the CDR3 is 13 residues long. The sequence is cut down to CDR3 DNA, 39 bases in frame from base 1. In the germline V gene (reference sequence), CDR1 corresponds to LNHDA and CDR2 to SQIVND. This chain is built from TRBV19 and TRBJ1-5, with TRBD1 identical over 7 junction bases. The clonotype was recovered from a woman in her 70s with acute or convalescent COVID-19. Sequencing was done on a sample of peripheral blood. The CDR3 reads CASSETGAQPQHF. The DNA sequence follows: TGTGCCAGTAGCGAAACAGGGGCTCAGCCCCAGCATTTT.